This paragraph reports one T cell receptor (beta chain). This sample was taken from a study of blood T cell repertoires in COVID-19. Study-wide context: Some COVID-19 samples were acute and others convalescent; all came from the United States, Italy and Spain. Nucleic acid was either cDNA or gDNA, and it came from T cells, B-cell-depleted T cells, or PBMCs.

Germline V gene lookup returns CDR1 LNHDA and CDR2 SQIVND (reference sequence). The V gene end was trimmed by 5 bases and the J gene end by 8 bases; junction bases not matched to a gene: 10. This CDR3 region has 15 residues. The Seattle patients joined while their infection was active and were tracked longitudinally afterward. Authors' methods: Reference gene primer amplification in the assay estimated nucleated cell counts. Sequencing was performed with immunoSEQ multiplex PCR; in TCRdb, only in-frame clones are kept and a portion is missing. Clone size and V and J calls were adopted from that table, with D and trimming inferred from the DNA. The profile shows over 250,000 clones, 85% to 90% of them singletons.

Sequenced: peripheral blood. The chain is built from TRBV19 and TRBJ1-3; 9 bases align to TRBD1. This TCR was recovered from a woman aged 50 to 65 with COVID-19, enrolled during active disease. The CDR3 protein is CASSLRDRATDTIYF. In nucleotides, the CDR3 is TGTGCCAGTAGTCTTAGGGACAGGGCCACGGACACCATATATTTT.